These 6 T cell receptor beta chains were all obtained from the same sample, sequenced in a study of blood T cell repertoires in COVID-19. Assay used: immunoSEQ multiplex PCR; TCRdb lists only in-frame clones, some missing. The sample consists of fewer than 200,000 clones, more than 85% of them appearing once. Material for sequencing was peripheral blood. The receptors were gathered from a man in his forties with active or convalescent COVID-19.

The CDR3 DNA reads TGTGCCAGCAGCTTAGAGACAGGGCGAAATAATGAAAAACTGTTTTTT. As protein: CASSLETGRNNEKLFF. This chain connects TRBV7-8 to TRBJ1-4, with 7 positions matching TRBD1. Looked up from germline, CDR1 is SGHVS and CDR2 is FQNEAQ. The ends lost 1 base at V and 4 bases at J; junction bases unmatched: 6. The CDR3 is made up of 16 amino acids.

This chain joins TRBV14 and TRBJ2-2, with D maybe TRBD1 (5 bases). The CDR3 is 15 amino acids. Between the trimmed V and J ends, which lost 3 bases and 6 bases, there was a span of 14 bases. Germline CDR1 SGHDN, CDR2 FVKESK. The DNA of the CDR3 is TGTGCCAGCAGCCAGTGGCAGGGCGGCCCCGGGGAGCTGTTTTTT. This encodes CASSQWQGGPGELFF.

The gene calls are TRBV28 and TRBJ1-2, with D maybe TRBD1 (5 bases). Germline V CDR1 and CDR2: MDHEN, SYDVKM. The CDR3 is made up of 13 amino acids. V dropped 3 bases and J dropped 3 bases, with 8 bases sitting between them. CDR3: CASSFTGHYGYTF. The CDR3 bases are TGTGCCAGCAGTTTCACAGGCCACTATGGCTACACCTTC.

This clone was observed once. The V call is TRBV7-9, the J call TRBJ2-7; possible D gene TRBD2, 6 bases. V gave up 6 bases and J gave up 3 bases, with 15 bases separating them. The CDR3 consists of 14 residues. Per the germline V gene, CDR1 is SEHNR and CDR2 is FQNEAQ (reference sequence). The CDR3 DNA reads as TGTGCCAGCAGGATCGGGGGATCCGACTACGAGCAGTACTTC. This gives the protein CASRIGGSDYEQYF.

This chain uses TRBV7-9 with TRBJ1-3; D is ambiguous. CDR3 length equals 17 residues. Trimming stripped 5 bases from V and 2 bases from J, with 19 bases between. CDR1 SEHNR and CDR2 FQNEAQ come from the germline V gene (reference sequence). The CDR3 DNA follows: TGTGCCAGCAGCCCCCTGGCGGGGTCGGGAACTGGAAACACCATATATTTT. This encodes CASSPLAGSGTGNTIYF.

The CDR3 sequence: CASSLTSGGADTQYF. CDR3 DNA sequence: TGTGCCAGCAGCTTGACTAGCGGAGGGGCAGATACGCAGTATTTT. The gene calls are TRBV5-4 and TRBJ2-3; 8 positions agree with TRBD2. The length of the CDR3 is 15 residues. The V gene end was trimmed by 1 base and the J gene end by 4 bases; junction bases not matched to a gene: 5. Germline assignment: CDR1 SGHNT and CDR2 YYREEE (reference sequence). The full variable domain, with the rest looked up from reference TRBV5-4 and TRBJ2-3, is ETGVTQSPTHLIKTRGQQVTLRCSSQSGHNTVSWYQQALGQGPQFIFQYYREEENGRGNFPPRFSGLQFPNYSSELNVNALELDDSALYLCASSLTSGGADTQYFGPGTRLTVL.